This T cell receptor (beta chain) derives from a study of blood T cell repertoires in COVID-19. Study as a whole: Acute and convalescent COVID-19 samples came from the United States, Italy and Spain.

Clones were sequenced by immunoSEQ multiplex PCR, and TCRdb holds only the in-frame ones, with some missing. The sample has 250,000 to 350,000 clones, roughly 84% seen once. J was trimmed by 0 bases and V by 3 bases; bases with no gene match: 17. The CDR3 totals 19 residues. CDR1 and CDR2 (germline): GTSNPN, SVGIG (reference sequence). The receptor was isolated from a human donor with COVID-19, enrolled during active disease. The donor label of this sample is uncertain. Input material: peripheral blood. The chain links TRBV30 to TRBJ2-5; 9 positions agree with TRBD1. This CDR3 reads CAWRYRGLFIRQYQETQYF. The CDR3 DNA is TGTGCCTGGAGATACAGGGGGCTCTTCATCCGACAGTACCAAGAGACCCAGTACTTC.